These T cell receptor beta chains were read from a single sample in a study of control samples from healthy donors and cancer patients. Assay used: immunoSEQ multiplex PCR; TCRdb lists only in-frame clones, some missing. Among roughly 100,000 clones listed, around 89% were seen once. The sample comprised PBMCs. The origin of the receptors is a man aged 60-69 years with lung cancer. Both conserved end residues are part of each CDR3. The order of the fields is J gene, V gene, clone size, CDR3 protein. The listing skips clone size in some rows; elsewhere it reads once, few, many or a size class.

J gene: TRBJ2-3
V gene: TRBV5-1
clone size: -
CDR3 protein: CASSLDSNTDTQYF

J gene: TRBJ1-4
V gene: TRBV4-1
clone size: -
CDR3 protein: CASSPGQGATNEKLFF

J gene: TRBJ1-5
V gene: TRBV4-1
clone size: -
CDR3 protein: CASSQDVGSVRHF

J gene: TRBJ2-2
V gene: TRBV24-1
clone size: -
CDR3 protein: CATSTGGLRTDGELFF

J gene: TRBJ2-2
V gene: TRBV1
clone size: -
CDR3 protein: CTSSHPPRAGWTGELFF

J gene: TRBJ1-6
V gene: TRBV7-8
clone size: -
CDR3 protein: CASSLGGRGNSPLHF

J gene: TRBJ2-1
V gene: TRBV27
clone size: -
CDR3 protein: CASSRTGAYNEQFF

J gene: TRBJ1-3
V gene: TRBV28
clone size: -
CDR3 protein: CASSFGSGNTIYF

J gene: TRBJ1-1
V gene: TRBV6-5
clone size: -
CDR3 protein: CASSSSVGEAFF

J gene: TRBJ2-3
V gene: TRBV3-1/TRBV3-2
clone size: many
CDR3 protein: CASSPDKAGGARNTQYF

J gene: TRBJ2-7
V gene: TRBV14
clone size: -
CDR3 protein: CASSPDRRAYEQYF

J gene: TRBJ2-2
V gene: TRBV6-5
clone size: -
CDR3 protein: CASTGFTGELFF

J gene: TRBJ2-2
V gene: TRBV7-6
clone size: -
CDR3 protein: CASSLFGTENTGELFF

J gene: TRBJ2-5
V gene: TRBV7-8
clone size: once
CDR3 protein: CASSLGNQETQYF

J gene: TRBJ2-5
V gene: TRBV4-1
clone size: -
CDR3 protein: CASSPLTSGGETQYF

J gene: TRBJ1-5
V gene: TRBV5-5
clone size: -
CDR3 protein: CASSFSDIGQPQHF

J gene: TRBJ2-7
V gene: TRBV18
clone size: -
CDR3 protein: CASSPPRGKEALYEQYF

J gene: TRBJ1-5
V gene: TRBV6-5
clone size: -
CDR3 protein: CASSPGTGIVQPQHF

J gene: TRBJ1-2
V gene: TRBV12-3/TRBV12-4
clone size: -
CDR3 protein: CASSYGDSYGYTF

J gene: TRBJ2-1
V gene: TRBV6-5
clone size: -
CDR3 protein: CASSYPLSTGANEQFF

J gene: TRBJ1-6
V gene: TRBV6-5
clone size: -
CDR3 protein: CASRSGKGDSPLHF

J gene: TRBJ1-5
V gene: TRBV5-1
clone size: once
CDR3 protein: CASSLVGGGEPQHF

J gene: TRBJ1-1
V gene: TRBV5-4
clone size: few
CDR3 protein: CASSLNTEAFF

J gene: TRBJ2-2
V gene: TRBV6-5
clone size: -
CDR3 protein: CASSYSQGRYTGELFF

J gene: TRBJ1-6
V gene: TRBV25-1
clone size: few
CDR3 protein: CASSGTGTGIHPLHF

J gene: TRBJ1-5
V gene: TRBV3-1/TRBV3-2
clone size: -
CDR3 protein: CASSQRTGSNQPQHF

J gene: TRBJ2-5
V gene: TRBV7-9
clone size: few
CDR3 protein: CASSSSTGFGTQYF

J gene: TRBJ2-2
V gene: TRBV14
clone size: -
CDR3 protein: CASSQDDPRGWALAVNTGELFF

J gene: TRBJ1-5
V gene: TRBV6-2/TRBV6-3
clone size: -
CDR3 protein: CASSPILRNQPQHF

J gene: TRBJ2-3
V gene: TRBV5-1
clone size: -
CDR3 protein: CASSLEGRGPPDTQYF

J gene: TRBJ2-3
V gene: TRBV9
clone size: -
CDR3 protein: CASTVGGGPTDTQYF

J gene: TRBJ2-5
V gene: TRBV5-8
clone size: -
CDR3 protein: CASSPRGGMGETQYF

J gene: TRBJ2-1
V gene: TRBV2
clone size: -
CDR3 protein: CASRPGLVSSNEQFF

J gene: TRBJ1-4
V gene: TRBV7-9
clone size: -
CDR3 protein: CASSLVVSLNEKLFF

J gene: TRBJ2-4
V gene: TRBV30
clone size: -
CDR3 protein: CAWSAGIGKNIQYF

J gene: TRBJ1-6
V gene: TRBV15
clone size: -
CDR3 protein: CATSRAESPLHF

J gene: TRBJ1-1
V gene: TRBV5-6
clone size: -
CDR3 protein: CASSFQTGERAEAFF

J gene: TRBJ2-1
V gene: TRBV9
clone size: once
CDR3 protein: CASSVDIASRSYNEQFF